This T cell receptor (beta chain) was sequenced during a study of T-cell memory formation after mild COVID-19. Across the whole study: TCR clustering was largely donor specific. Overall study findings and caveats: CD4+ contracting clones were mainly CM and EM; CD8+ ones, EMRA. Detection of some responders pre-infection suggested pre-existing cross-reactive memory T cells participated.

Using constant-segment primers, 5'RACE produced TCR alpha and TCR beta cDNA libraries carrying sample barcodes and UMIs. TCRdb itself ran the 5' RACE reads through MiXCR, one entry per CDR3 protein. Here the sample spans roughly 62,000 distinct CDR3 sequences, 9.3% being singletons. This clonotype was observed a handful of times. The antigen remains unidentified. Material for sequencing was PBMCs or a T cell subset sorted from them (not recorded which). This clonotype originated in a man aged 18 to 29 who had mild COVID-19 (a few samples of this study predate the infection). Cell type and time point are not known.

This CDR3 reads CASSPPGGGQPQHF. The CDR3 DNA reads TGTGCCAGCAGTCCTCCTGGGGGGGGGCAGCCCCAGCATTTT. The genes are TRBV28 and TRBJ1-5; D possibly corresponds to TRBD1 (5 bases). Trimming shortened V by 5 bases and J by 7 bases, and 15 bases separated the two germline ends. CDR3 length: 14 residues. The germline CDR1 and CDR2 sequences are MDHEN and SYDVKM.